This T cell receptor (beta chain) originates from a study of read filtering for tumor transcriptome and immune sequencing. Study-wide context: Among patients, some 17 were male and around 15 female, aged roughly 45 to 85 (mean around 61). By R-ISS, stages I, II and III held approximately 8, 16 and 7 patients. After DNase treatment, RNA was made into whole-transcriptome libraries.

General study findings and limits: Even smaller IR-seq throughput identified most shared clonotypes.

This library used roughly 430 ng RNA and molecular barcoded adaptors spanning alpha/delta and beta/gamma chains. TCRdb re-analysed the reads in MiXCR, keeping a single row per CDR3 protein. The table includes about 86,000 distinct CDR3 sequences, approximately 13% detected once. This CDR3 is built from 13 residues. Trimming stripped 1 base from V and 6 bases from J, with 7 bases between. Germline-derived CDR1 and CDR2 are SGHRS and YFSETQ. This clonotype was recorded many times. Its specificity is unknown. The specimen was a population of CD138-negative cells sorted from bone marrow. The source is a donor at least 40 years old with multiple myeloma. The rearrangement uses TRBV5-1 and TRBJ2-2; D remains ambiguous. The CDR3 here is CASSLSEAGELFF. In nucleotides, the CDR3 is TGCGCCAGCAGCTTGTCAGAGGCCGGGGAGCTGTTTTTT.